This paragraph covers one T cell receptor (beta chain) sequence. No antigen is known for it. The germline V and J ends were trimmed by 3 bases and 9 bases, with 13 bases remaining between them. The CDR3 spans 13 residues. Germline V lookup: CDR1 KGHSH, CDR2 LQKENI. These data originate in a study of cytomegalovirus exposure and HLA in healthy donors. General study results and limits: CMV serostatus was the only immune exposure information that was available. Analysis performed later found 16,951 TCR beta sequences associated with HLA alleles at 0.05 false discovery rate.

The PCR employed 60 Vbeta primers together with 13 Jbeta primers. Measured with immunoSEQ multiplex PCR; TCRdb has only the in-frame clones, and not every one. There are around 150,000 clones in the sample; approximately 10% occur only once, and roughly 7% lies in the top ten. The source is a woman aged 40 to 50 in good health and CMV-seropositive. The material sequenced was PBMCs. The rearrangement uses TRBV18 and TRBJ2-3; D is undetermined. The CDR3 bases are TGTGCCAGCTCACCCATCACCGGGTCGACGCAGTATTTT. This gives the protein CASSPITGSTQYF.